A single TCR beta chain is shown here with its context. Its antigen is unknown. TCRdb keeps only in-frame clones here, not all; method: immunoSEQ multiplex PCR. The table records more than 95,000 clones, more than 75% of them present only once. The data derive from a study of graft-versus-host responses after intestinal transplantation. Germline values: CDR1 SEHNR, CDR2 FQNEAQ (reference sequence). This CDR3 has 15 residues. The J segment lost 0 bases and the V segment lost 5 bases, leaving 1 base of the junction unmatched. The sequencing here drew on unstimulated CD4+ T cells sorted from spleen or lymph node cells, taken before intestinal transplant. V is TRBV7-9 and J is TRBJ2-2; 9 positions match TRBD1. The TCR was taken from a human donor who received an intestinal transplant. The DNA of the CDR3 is TGTGCCAGCAGCCGACAGGGGGCGAACACCGGGGAGCTGTTTTTT. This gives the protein CASSRQGANTGELFF.